This T cell receptor beta chain was recovered during a study of response to subunit inactivated influenza vaccine. TCRdb analysed the RT-PCR reads with MiXCR anew, one entry per CDR3 protein. The sample consists of fewer than 550,000 distinct CDR3 sequences, 25% of them appearing once. This clonotype has only a few counts. No antigen is known for it. Per the germline V gene, CDR1 is ENHRY and CDR2 is SYGVKD. The CDR3 extends over 17 amino acids. Trimming cost V 0 bases and J 7 bases; bases outside gene matches: 7. The study, taken as a whole, reports: Every seasonal influenza vaccination brings in few new T cells, the authors suggested.

The sequencing here drew on CD4+ T cells sorted from PBMCs, taken about 5 days after vaccination. This TCR was sampled from a man aged 45-65 years who received an inactivated influenza vaccine. V is TRBV10-3 and J is TRBJ2-5; the match to TRBD2 covers 14 bases. In DNA form, the CDR3 reads TGTGCCATCAGTGAGTCGGGGACTAGCGGGAGTTTTGGGACCCAGTACTTC. Amino acids: CAISESGTSGSFGTQYF.